Shown below are 24 T cell receptor beta chains from a single sample sequenced in a study of cytomegalovirus exposure and HLA in healthy donors (dated by TCRdb to between 2016 and 2019). The method behind the library was the immunoSEQ multiplex PCR assay. TCRdb limited this immuneACCESS table to in-frame rearrangements with V and J called. A share of clones is missing; checked studies link under half to unresolved V genes, and the rest is unexplained. The sample table lists under 350,000 clones, around 85% of them with a count of one. Clones ranked in the top ten supply 1% of the sample. Sequencing was performed on PBMCs. These receptors were collected from a young woman in good health and CMV-seronegative.

This chain connects TRBV13 to TRBJ2-3; 10 bases agree with TRBD2. V was pared by 1 base and J by 6 bases, with 10 bases of the junction left unmatched. The CDR3 is made up of 17 amino acids. Germline V lookup: CDR1 PRHDT, CDR2 FYEKMQ (reference sequence). For the CDR3, the DNA is TGTGCCAGCAGCTTAGCTCTAGCGGGAGCCGGCGGGGATACGCAGTATTTT. Its translation is CASSLALAGAGGDTQYF.

The chain employs TRBV5-1 and TRBJ2-1; D ambiguous. The CDR3 loop spans 15 amino acids. Germline CDR1 SGHRS, CDR2 YFSETQ. Between the trimmed V and J ends, which lost 4 bases and 7 bases, there was a span of 18 bases. This chain's CDR3 is CASSARGPLQNEQFF. The CDR3 region has the DNA TGCGCCAGCAGCGCCCGTGGGCCCCTACAAAATGAGCAGTTCTTC.

This clone has just a few counts. The chain recombines TRBV5-1 with TRBJ2-2; 7 bases map to TRBD1. Germline CDR1 SGHRS, CDR2 YFSETQ. This CDR3 region has 16 residues. The junction had 6 bases not matched to a gene; V was cut back by 3 bases and J by 1 base. The CDR3 reads CASSSKDRMNTGELFF. In DNA form, the CDR3 reads TGCGCCAGCAGCTCCAAGGACAGGATGAACACCGGGGAGCTGTTTTTT.

The chain links TRBV23-1 to TRBJ1-2; D may be TRBD1 (5 bases). TRBV23-1 falls under the ORF class, with uncertain function. The CDR3 is 15 amino acids. Trimming took 1 base from V and 6 from J, leaving 15 bases between them. Here the CDR3 reads CASSQFKGCSHGYTF. CDR3 bases: TGCGCCAGCAGTCAATTTAAGGGGTGTTCTCATGGCTACACCTTC.

The V gene is TRBV7-9, the J gene TRBJ1-1; D remains ambiguous. Between the trimmed V and J ends, which lost 0 bases and 3 bases, there was a span of 14 bases. Germline CDR1 reads SEHNR; CDR2 reads FQNEAQ (reference sequence). The length of the CDR3 is 16 residues. The CDR3 region has the DNA TGTGCCAGCAGCTTAGCGATTGGGAGGGCGGACACTGAAGCTTTCTTT. Its protein product is CASSLAIGRADTEAFF.

V and J are TRBV7-2 and TRBJ2-1; D might be TRBD1 (6 bases). The CDR3 length is 13 residues. V lost 3 bases to trimming and J lost 7 bases, with 10 bases between them. Germline V lookup: CDR1 SGHTA, CDR2 FQGNSA. The CDR3 coding sequence is TGTGCCAGCAGCTTGGGGGCTACGAATGAGCAGTTCTTC. Translating it yields CASSLGATNEQFF.

The V call is TRBV7-9, the J call TRBJ1-1, with D possibly being TRBD1 (5 bases). Trimming took off 0 bases at V and 3 bases at J, with 17 bases between the two ends. Germline lookup yields CDR1 SEHNR and CDR2 FQNEAQ (reference sequence). CDR3 length: 17 residues. CDR3 coding DNA: TGTGCCAGCAGCTTAGCGCACCGGGGCGGGGAGGACACTGAAGCTTTCTTT. Protein product: CASSLAHRGGEDTEAFF.

The chain is built from TRBV6-5 and TRBJ2-3; 9 bases are a match to TRBD2. Germline CDR1 reads MNHEY; CDR2 reads SVGAGI. The CDR3 is 14 amino acids. Losses at the gene ends were 8 bases for V and 3 bases for J; bases not matched to a gene: 6. The CDR3, as DNA: TGTGCCAGCGGTAATAGCGGGAGAACAGATACGCAGTATTTT. The encoded protein is CASGNSGRTDTQYF.

The rearrangement links TRBV19 to TRBJ2-1; TRBD1 might be the D (5 bases). CDR3 length equals 15 residues. Trimming pared 4 bases from V and 2 bases from J, leaving 12 bases between. In germline, CDR1 is LNHDA, CDR2 SQIVND (reference sequence). The CDR3 sequence: CASSTKWGPYNEQFF. In DNA form, the CDR3 reads TGTGCCAGTAGTACAAAATGGGGCCCCTACAATGAGCAGTTCTTC. Variable domain in full (rest from reference TRBV19 and TRBJ2-1): DGGITQSPKYLFRKEGQNVTLSCEQNLNHDAMYWYRQDPGQGLRLIYYSQIVNDFQKGDIAEGYSVSREKKESFPLTVTSAQKNPTAFYLCASSTKWGPYNEQFFGPGTRLTVL.

The CDR3 nucleotides read TGTGCCAGCAGCCCCGGGACAGGAAACTATGGCTACACCTTC. Translating it yields CASSPGTGNYGYTF. V and J are TRBV5-6 and TRBJ1-2, with 8 nucleotides matching TRBD1. Losses at the gene ends were 4 bases for V and 2 bases for J; bases not matched to a gene: 4. CDR1 and CDR2 from the germline V gene are SGHDT and YYEEEE. The CDR3 covers 14 residues. The full variable domain, completed using reference TRBV5-6 and TRBJ1-2, is DAGVTQSPTHLIKTRGQQVTLRCSPKSGHDTVSWYQQALGQGPQFIFQYYEEEERQRGNFPDRFSGHQFPNYSSELNVNALLLGDSALYLCASSPGTGNYGYTFGSGTRLTVV.

J is TRBJ2-7 and V is TRBV5-1; 9 bases are a match to TRBD1. V shed 7 bases, J shed 5 bases, and the junction held 16 bases outside the gene matches. CDR3 length: 16 residues. Germline V lookup: CDR1 SGHRS, CDR2 YFSETQ. The CDR3 spells CASGYRTGGGPHEQYF. DNA of the CDR3: TGCGCCAGCGGTTATAGAACAGGGGGCGGGCCACACGAGCAGTACTTC.

The CDR3 loop reads CASSPGTGEENEQFF. The CDR3 DNA reads TGCGCCAGCAGCCCCGGGACAGGGGAGGAGAATGAGCAGTTCTTC. V is TRBV4-3 and J is TRBJ2-1; 10 nucleotides match TRBD1. The J segment lost 7 bases and the V segment lost 4 bases, leaving 7 bases of the junction unmatched. CDR3 length: 15 residues. Germline lookup yields CDR1 LGHNA and CDR2 YSLEER.

The chain joins TRBV5-1 to TRBJ2-1, with D possibly being TRBD1 (5 bases). V lost 6 bases to trimming and J lost 0 bases, with 22 bases between them. The CDR3 covers 18 residues. Germline V gives CDR1 SGHRS, CDR2 YFSETQ. CDR3 protein: CASKAGAEAPSSYNEQFF. The DNA of the CDR3 is TGCGCCAGCAAAGCTGGGGCGGAAGCTCCGAGCTCCTACAATGAGCAGTTCTTC. The whole variable domain, remainder taken from reference TRBV5-1 and TRBJ2-1, is KAGVTQTPRYLIKTRGQQVTLSCSPISGHRSVSWYQQTPGQGLQFLFEYFSETQRNKGNFPGRFSGRQFSNSRSEMNVSTLELGDSALYLCASKAGAEAPSSYNEQFFGPGTRLTVL.

V usage is TRBV6-7 and J usage is TRBJ1-1; no firm D call. TRBV6-7 is an open reading frame whose function is uncertain. V was clipped by 0 bases and J by 8 bases, with 13 bases between them. This CDR3 is built from 14 residues. The CDR3 protein is CASSYSYGGREAFF. The CDR3, as DNA: TGTGCCAGCAGTTACTCTTATGGAGGCCGAGAAGCTTTCTTT.

This chain links TRBV25-1 with TRBJ1-5; D is unclear. Germline lookup yields CDR1 MGHDK and CDR2 SYGVNS. The CDR3 totals 16 residues. V was cut by 3 bases and J by 5 bases, with 17 bases left in between. The CDR3 bases are TGTGCCAGCAGTGACACCGGGGTAGGTCGGGATCAGCCCCAGCATTTT. This translates into CASSDTGVGRDQPQHF.

J is TRBJ2-2 and V is TRBV9, with D possibly TRBD1 on 6 matching bases. The CDR3 extends over 16 amino acids. The germline V gene encodes CDR1 SGDLS and CDR2 YYNGEE. V gave up 4 bases and J gave up 6 bases, with 19 bases separating them. CDR3 sequence reads: CASSLGGSDRPGELFF. The CDR3, as DNA: TGTGCCAGCAGCCTTGGGGGTAGCGACAGGCCCGGGGAGCTGTTTTTT.

The chain couples TRBV7-6 to TRBJ1-1; the D is unclear. Trimming left V 2 bases short and J 2 bases short, with 12 bases between. This CDR3 has 15 amino acids. The germline V gene encodes CDR1 SGHVS and CDR2 FNYEAQ. Here the CDR3 DNA reads TGTGCCAGCAGCTTATCATACCATAGAAACACTGAAGCTTTCTTT. It specifies CASSLSYHRNTEAFF.

This chain connects TRBV28 to TRBJ2-7; D not certain. The CDR3 totals 13 residues. The germline V and J ends were trimmed by 7 bases and 2 bases, with 12 bases remaining between them. Germline lookup yields CDR1 MDHEN and CDR2 SYDVKM. The DNA for the CDR3 is TGTGCCAGCAAGCCGGGTCCTCCCTACGAGCAGTACTTC. This sequence encodes CASKPGPPYEQYF.

The CDR3 loop is CASSSSTVSGYTF. The CDR3 DNA follows: TGTGCCAGCAGCTCATCGACAGTTTCCGGCTACACCTTC. This chain uses TRBV14 with TRBJ1-2; D is perhaps TRBD1 (5 bases). Germline lookup yields CDR1 SGHDN and CDR2 FVKESK. V was cut by 5 bases and J by 8 bases, with 15 bases left in between. This CDR3 spans 13 amino acids. The variable domain in full, with the rest retrieved from reference TRBV14 and TRBJ1-2, is EAGVTQFPSHSVIEKGQTVTLRCDPISGHDNLYWYRRVMGKEIKFLLHFVKESKQDESGMPNNRFLAERTGGTYSTLKVQPAELEDSGVYFCASSSSTVSGYTFGSGTRLTVV.

The rearrangement uses TRBV7-2 and TRBJ2-7; 8 bases align to TRBD2. The germline gives CDR1 SGHTA, CDR2 FQGNSA. The CDR3 covers 15 residues. With 5 bases clipped from V and 3 bases from J, the junction kept 9 bases outside the gene matches. In DNA, the CDR3 is TGTGCCAGCAGCACCGGGGGGGATGGACGCTACGAGCAGTACTTC. It encodes CASSTGGDGRYEQYF.

CDR3 nucleotides: TGCAGCGTTGTCGGGCTAGCGGGATTCTACGAGCAGTACTTC. It yields the protein CSVVGLAGFYEQYF. The J gene is TRBJ2-7, the V gene TRBV29-1; 9 bases fit TRBD2. Germline V gene sequence: CDR1 SQVTM, CDR2 ANQGSEA. The CDR3 has 14 residues. Trimming removed 4 bases from V and 3 bases from J; junction bases left unmatched: 7.

This chain joins TRBV6-5 and TRBJ1-6, with D possibly being TRBD1 (6 bases). This CDR3 is 14 amino acids long. Trimming shortened V by 6 bases and J by 8 bases, and 14 bases separated the two germline ends. Germline V gives CDR1 MNHEY, CDR2 SVGAGI. As DNA, the CDR3 is TGTGCCAGCAGAGTTGGTGGGGGCGATTCACCCCTCCACTTT. It encodes CASRVGGGDSPLHF.

The rearrangement joins TRBV27 to TRBJ2-3; 13 positions match TRBD2. Germline V gene sequence: CDR1 MNHEY, CDR2 SMNVEV (reference sequence). The CDR3 consists of 18 residues. V dropped 5 bases and J dropped 0; count of bases not matched to a gene: 8. This CDR3 is CASSTLTSGGPSTDTQYF. The DNA for the CDR3 is TGTGCCAGCAGTACCCTGACTAGCGGGGGGCCAAGCACAGATACGCAGTATTTT.

Regarding this clone: No conserved phenylalanine or tryptophan ends this CDR3, so it is likely a read error. It is unclear where the CDR3 begins or ends on the DNA, so no DNA is shown, and the CDR3 is as TCRdb lists it. V is TRBV20-1 and J is TRBJ2-3; TRBD2 is the table's D call, not checked against the DNA. With termini counted, the CDR3 has 11 amino acids. Germline lookup yields CDR1 DFQATT and CDR2 SNEGSKA (reference sequence). The CDR3 reads CSASAGAKRGI.